This T cell receptor beta chain is from a study of T cell changes during pregnancy in multiple sclerosis. Sequencing used immunoSEQ multiplex PCR; TCRdb keeps in-frame clones, though not all of them. The table shows roughly 52,000 clones, with 94% occurring only once. Germline V gene lookup returns CDR1 PRHDT and CDR2 FYEKMQ (reference sequence). The V end lost 7 bases, the J end lost 6 bases, and 15 bases lay between the germline ends. CDR3 length: 14 amino acids. The TCR was taken from a female donor with multiple sclerosis, enrolled in a pregnancy study. V usage is TRBV13 and J usage is TRBJ2-2; tentatively, D is TRBD1 (6 bases). The specimen comprised CD8+ T cells from peripheral blood mononuclear cells, sampled in the third trimester of pregnancy. The CDR3 DNA reads as TGTGCCAGCACCGACCTACAGGGTCCCGGGGAGCTGTTTTTT. Protein product: CASTDLQGPGELFF.